This entry describes one TCR beta chain. Its cognate antigen is unknown. The data were produced by immunoSEQ multiplex PCR, yet TCRdb's version contains in-frame clones alone and is incomplete. The table records almost 65,000 clones, approximately 90% of them present only once. The sample is drawn from a study of cytomegalovirus exposure and HLA in healthy donors. Study findings and constraints: The authors enumerated 180 or so TCR beta chains as linked to cytomegalovirus. Most TCR sequences were rare, but some public TCRs occurred in many donors.

V shed 4 bases, J shed 0 bases, and the junction held 10 bases outside the gene matches. The V gene's germline CDR1 is SQVTM and CDR2 ANQGSEA. This CDR3 is 16 amino acids long. V gene TRBV29-1 combines with J gene TRBJ2-7, with 9 bases aligning to TRBD1. This TCR derives from a woman aged 18 to 35 in good health and CMV-seronegative. The specimen sequenced was PBMCs. CDR3: CSVGTGARGSSYEQYF. The CDR3 nucleotides are TGCAGCGTTGGGACAGGGGCTAGAGGGAGCTCCTACGAGCAGTACTTC.